A selection of T cell receptor beta chains follows, all from one sample in a study of T cells in Graves' hyperthyroidism and ophthalmopathy. TCRdb re-called the multiplex PCR reads with MiXCR, one entry per CDR3 protein. The repertoire holds about 720,000 distinct CDR3 sequences, with about 19% as singletons. Sequenced material: blood. Every receptor here comes from a woman aged 50 to 60 with Graves' hyperthyroidism that later progressed to Graves' ophthalmopathy. Each CDR3 is given with its conserved first and last residue. The order of the fields is V gene, J gene, CDR3 protein.

v_call: TRBV12-3/TRBV12-4; j_call: TRBJ1-3; cdr3_aa: CASRAISSGNTIYF
v_call: TRBV7-9; j_call: TRBJ1-1; cdr3_aa: CASSLEEHTEAFF
v_call: TRBV15; j_call: TRBJ2-3; cdr3_aa: CATSTRGHMADTQYF
v_call: TRBV27; j_call: TRBJ2-7; cdr3_aa: CASSWDSVSYEQYF
v_call: TRBV27; j_call: TRBJ1-5; cdr3_aa: CASSLYSGTGSQPQHF
v_call: TRBV18; j_call: TRBJ1-2; cdr3_aa: CASLPVPVGGADYGYTF
v_call: TRBV9; j_call: TRBJ2-5; cdr3_aa: CASSVGPAGEETQYF
v_call: TRBV5-1; j_call: TRBJ2-1; cdr3_aa: CASSLDAGGIYNEQFF
v_call: TRBV30; j_call: TRBJ2-1; cdr3_aa: CAWSATSSYNEQFF
v_call: TRBV7-2; j_call: TRBJ1-4; cdr3_aa: CASSLVQGLDEKLFF
v_call: TRBV24-1; j_call: TRBJ1-2; cdr3_aa: CATSESGRIEDIYGYTF
v_call: TRBV7-2; j_call: TRBJ2-3; cdr3_aa: CASSSLRQGASTDTQYF
v_call: TRBV19; j_call: TRBJ1-5; cdr3_aa: CASSIQLKGNQPQHF
v_call: TRBV5-1; j_call: TRBJ2-1; cdr3_aa: CASSLEVAAYNEQFF
v_call: TRBV5-1; j_call: TRBJ2-1; cdr3_aa: CASSFDQYNEQFF
v_call: TRBV27; j_call: TRBJ1-5; cdr3_aa: CASRRGLGQPQHF
v_call: TRBV11-2; j_call: TRBJ1-4; cdr3_aa: CASSLLGEKLFF
v_call: TRBV20-1; j_call: TRBJ1-5; cdr3_aa: CSASNLGQGDQPQHF
v_call: TRBV5-1; j_call: TRBJ1-3; cdr3_aa: CASSLGHESSGNTIYF